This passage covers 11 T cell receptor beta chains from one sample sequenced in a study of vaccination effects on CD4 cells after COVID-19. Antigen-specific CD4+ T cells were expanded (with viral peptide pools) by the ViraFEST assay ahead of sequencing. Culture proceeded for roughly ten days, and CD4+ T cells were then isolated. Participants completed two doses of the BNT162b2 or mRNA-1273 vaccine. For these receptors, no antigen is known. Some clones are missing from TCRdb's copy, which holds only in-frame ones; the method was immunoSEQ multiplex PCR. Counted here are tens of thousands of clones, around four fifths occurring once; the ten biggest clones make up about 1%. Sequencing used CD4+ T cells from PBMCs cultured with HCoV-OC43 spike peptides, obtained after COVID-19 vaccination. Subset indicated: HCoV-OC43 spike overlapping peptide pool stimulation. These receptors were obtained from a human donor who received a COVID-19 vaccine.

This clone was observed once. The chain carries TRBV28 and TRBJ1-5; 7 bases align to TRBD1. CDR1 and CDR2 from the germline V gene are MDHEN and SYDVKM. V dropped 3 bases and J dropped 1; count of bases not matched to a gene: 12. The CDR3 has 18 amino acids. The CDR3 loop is CASSFNLGQAGSNQPQHF. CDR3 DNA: TGTGCCAGCAGTTTTAATTTAGGACAGGCCGGCAGCAATCAGCCCCAGCATTTT.

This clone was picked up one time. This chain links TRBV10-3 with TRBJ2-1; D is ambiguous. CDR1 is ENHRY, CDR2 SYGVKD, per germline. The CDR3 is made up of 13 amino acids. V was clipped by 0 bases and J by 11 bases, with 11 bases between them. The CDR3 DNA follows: TGTGCCATCAGTGAGTCGGCAGCATTGAAGCAGTTCTTC. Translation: CAISESAALKQFF.

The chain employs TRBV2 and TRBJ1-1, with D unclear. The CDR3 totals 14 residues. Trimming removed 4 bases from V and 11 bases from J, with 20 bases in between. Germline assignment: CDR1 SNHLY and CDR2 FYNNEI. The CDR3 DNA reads TGTGCCAGCAGTGTAGAGTCCTCCCCCGTGGTGGCTTTCTTT. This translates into CASSVESSPVVAFF.

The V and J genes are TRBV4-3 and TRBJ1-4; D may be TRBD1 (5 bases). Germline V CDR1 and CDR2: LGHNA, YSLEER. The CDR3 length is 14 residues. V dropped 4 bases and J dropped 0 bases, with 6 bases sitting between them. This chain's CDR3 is CASSPTATNEKLFF. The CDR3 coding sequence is TGCGCCAGCAGCCCGACAGCAACTAATGAAAAACTGTTTTTT.

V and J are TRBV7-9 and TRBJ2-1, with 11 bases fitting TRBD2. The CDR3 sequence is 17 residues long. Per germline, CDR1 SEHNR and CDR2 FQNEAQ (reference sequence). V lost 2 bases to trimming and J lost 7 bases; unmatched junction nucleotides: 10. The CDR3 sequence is CASSLQVSSGGRNEQFF. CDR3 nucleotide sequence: TGTGCCAGCAGCTTACAAGTATCTAGCGGGGGGAGAAATGAGCAGTTCTTC.

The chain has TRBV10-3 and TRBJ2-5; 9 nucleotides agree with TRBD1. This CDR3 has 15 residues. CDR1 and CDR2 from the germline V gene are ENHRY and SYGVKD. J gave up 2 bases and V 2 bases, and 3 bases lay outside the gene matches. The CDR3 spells CAISEPGQGQETQYF. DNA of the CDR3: TGTGCCATCAGTGAGCCGGGACAGGGACAAGAGACCCAGTACTTC.

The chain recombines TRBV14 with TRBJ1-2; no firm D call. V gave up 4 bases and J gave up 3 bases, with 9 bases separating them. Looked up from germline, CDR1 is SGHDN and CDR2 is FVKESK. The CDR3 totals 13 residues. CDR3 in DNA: TGTGCCAGCAGCCTGAGAACAGACTATGGCTACACCTTC. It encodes CASSLRTDYGYTF.

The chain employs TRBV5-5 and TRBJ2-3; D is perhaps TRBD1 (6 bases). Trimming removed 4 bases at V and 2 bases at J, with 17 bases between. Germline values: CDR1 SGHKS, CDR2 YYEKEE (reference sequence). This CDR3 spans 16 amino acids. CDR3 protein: CASSPSRDIITDTQYF. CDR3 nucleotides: TGTGCCAGCAGCCCCTCTAGGGACATAATCACAGATACGCAGTATTTT.

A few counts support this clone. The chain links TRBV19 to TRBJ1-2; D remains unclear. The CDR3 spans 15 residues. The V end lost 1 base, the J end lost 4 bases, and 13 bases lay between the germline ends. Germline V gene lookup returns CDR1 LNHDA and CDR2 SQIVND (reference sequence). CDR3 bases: TGTGCCAGTAGTATAGCCGGCAGGAGACCCTATGGCTACACCTTC. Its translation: CASSIAGRRPYGYTF.

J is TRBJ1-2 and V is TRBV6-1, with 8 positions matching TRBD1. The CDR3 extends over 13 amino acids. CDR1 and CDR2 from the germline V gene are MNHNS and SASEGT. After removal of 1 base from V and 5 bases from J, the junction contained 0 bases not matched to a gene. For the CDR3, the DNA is TGTGCCAGCAGTGAAGACAGGGGGTATGGCTACACCTTC. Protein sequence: CASSEDRGYGYTF.

In DNA form, the CDR3 reads TGTGCCAGCAGTACCTGGGGGGGTTACGAGCAGTACGTC. Amino acid sequence: CASSTWGGYEQYV. The V call is TRBV28, the J call TRBJ2-7; 7 nucleotides agree with TRBD2. V shed 5 bases, J shed 4 bases, and the junction held 5 bases outside the gene matches. Germline V gene lookup returns CDR1 MDHEN and CDR2 SYDVKM. The CDR3 loop spans 13 amino acids.